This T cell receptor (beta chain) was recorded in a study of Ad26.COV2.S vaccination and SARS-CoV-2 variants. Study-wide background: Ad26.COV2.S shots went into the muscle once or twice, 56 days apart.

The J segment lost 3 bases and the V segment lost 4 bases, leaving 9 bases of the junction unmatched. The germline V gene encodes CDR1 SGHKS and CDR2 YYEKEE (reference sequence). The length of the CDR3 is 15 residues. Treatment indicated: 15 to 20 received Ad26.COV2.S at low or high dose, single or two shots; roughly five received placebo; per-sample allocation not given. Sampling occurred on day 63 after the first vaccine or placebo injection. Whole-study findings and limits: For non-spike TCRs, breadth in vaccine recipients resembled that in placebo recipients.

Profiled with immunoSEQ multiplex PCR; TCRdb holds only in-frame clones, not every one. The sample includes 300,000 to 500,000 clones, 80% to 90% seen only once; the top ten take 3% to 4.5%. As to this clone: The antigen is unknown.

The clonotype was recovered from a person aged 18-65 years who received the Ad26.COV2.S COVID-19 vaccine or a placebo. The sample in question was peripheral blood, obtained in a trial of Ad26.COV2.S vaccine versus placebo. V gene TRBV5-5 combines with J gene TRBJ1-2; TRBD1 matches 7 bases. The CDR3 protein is CASSGAGTAHYGYTF. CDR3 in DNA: TGTGCCAGCAGCGGGGCGGGGACAGCCCACTATGGCTACACCTTC.